The sequence of this T cell receptor (beta chain) was determined in a study of T cell changes during pregnancy in multiple sclerosis. Measured with immunoSEQ multiplex PCR; TCRdb has only the in-frame clones, and not every one. The table has roughly 40,000 clones, approximately 90% seen once. The CDR3 loop spans 16 amino acids. The ends were cut back, 4 bases at V and 0 bases at J, with 16 bases in the middle. Germline V gene sequence: CDR1 SGHRS, CDR2 YFSETQ. The gene calls are TRBV5-1 and TRBJ1-2; a weak D match, TRBD1 (6 bases). The specimen comprised CD4+ T cells from peripheral blood mononuclear cells, sampled in the second trimester of pregnancy. The sequence was collected from a female donor with multiple sclerosis, enrolled in a pregnancy study. Here the CDR3 reads CASSPQGGKANYGYTF. CDR3 sequence (DNA): TGCGCCAGCAGCCCACAGGGCGGCAAAGCTAACTATGGCTACACCTTC.